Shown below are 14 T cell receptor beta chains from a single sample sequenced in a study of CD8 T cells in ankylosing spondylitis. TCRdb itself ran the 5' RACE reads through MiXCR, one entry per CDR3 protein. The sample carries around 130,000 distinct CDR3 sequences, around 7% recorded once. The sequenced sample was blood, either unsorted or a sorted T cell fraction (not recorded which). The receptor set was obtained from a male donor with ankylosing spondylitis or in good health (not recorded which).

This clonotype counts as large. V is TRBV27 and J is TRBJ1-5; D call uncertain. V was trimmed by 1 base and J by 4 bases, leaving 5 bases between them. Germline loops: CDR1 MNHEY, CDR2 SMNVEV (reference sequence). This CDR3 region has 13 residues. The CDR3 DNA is TGTGCCAGCAGTTTATGGGGAAATCAGCCCCAGCATTTT. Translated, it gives CASSLWGNQPQHF.

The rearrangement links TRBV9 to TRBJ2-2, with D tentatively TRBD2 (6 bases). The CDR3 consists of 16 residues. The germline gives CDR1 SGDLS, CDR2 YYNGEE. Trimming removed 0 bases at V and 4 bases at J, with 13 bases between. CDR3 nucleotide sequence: TGTGCCAGCAGCGTAGGACTAGGAACAACCACCGGGGAGCTGTTTTTT. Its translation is CASSVGLGTTTGELFF.

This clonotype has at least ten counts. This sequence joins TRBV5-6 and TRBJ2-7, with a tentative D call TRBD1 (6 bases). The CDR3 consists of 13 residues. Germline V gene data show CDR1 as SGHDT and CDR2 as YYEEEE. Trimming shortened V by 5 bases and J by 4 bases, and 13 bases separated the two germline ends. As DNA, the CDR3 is TGTGCCAGCAGTCCCGGGACACAATACGAGCAGTACTTC. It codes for CASSPGTQYEQYF.

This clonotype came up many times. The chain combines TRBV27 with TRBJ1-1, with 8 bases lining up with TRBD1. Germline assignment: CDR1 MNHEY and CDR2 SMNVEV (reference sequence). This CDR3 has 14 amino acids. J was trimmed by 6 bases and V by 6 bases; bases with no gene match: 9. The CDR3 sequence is CASSQDREFAEAFF. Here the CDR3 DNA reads TGTGCCAGCAGCCAGGACAGGGAATTCGCTGAAGCTTTCTTT.

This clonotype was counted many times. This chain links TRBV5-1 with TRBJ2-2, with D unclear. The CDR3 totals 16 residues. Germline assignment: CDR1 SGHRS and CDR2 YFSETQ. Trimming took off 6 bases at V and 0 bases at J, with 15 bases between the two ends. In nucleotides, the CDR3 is TGCGCCAGCACGACCATGGTGGGAACGAACACCGGGGAGCTGTTTTTT. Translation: CASTTMVGTNTGELFF.

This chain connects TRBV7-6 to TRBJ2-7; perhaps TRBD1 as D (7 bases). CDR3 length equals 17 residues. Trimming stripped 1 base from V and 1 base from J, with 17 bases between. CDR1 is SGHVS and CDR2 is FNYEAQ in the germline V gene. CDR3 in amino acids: CASSLGQGQTRSYEQYF. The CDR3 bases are TGTGCCAGCAGCTTAGGACAGGGACAGACTAGATCCTACGAGCAGTACTTC.

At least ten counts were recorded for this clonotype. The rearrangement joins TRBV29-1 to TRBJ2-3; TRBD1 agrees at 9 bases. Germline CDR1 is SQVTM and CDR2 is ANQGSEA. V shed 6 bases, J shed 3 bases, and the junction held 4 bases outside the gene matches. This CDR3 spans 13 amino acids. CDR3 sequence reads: CSVGQGRTDTQYF. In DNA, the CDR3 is TGCAGCGTCGGACAGGGGAGGACAGATACGCAGTATTTT.

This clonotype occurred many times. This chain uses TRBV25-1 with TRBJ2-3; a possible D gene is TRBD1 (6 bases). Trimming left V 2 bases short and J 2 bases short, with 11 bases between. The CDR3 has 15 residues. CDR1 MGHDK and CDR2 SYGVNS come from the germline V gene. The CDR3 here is CASSEPGQFTDTQYF. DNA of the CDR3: TGTGCCAGCAGTGAACCAGGACAGTTCACAGATACGCAGTATTTT.

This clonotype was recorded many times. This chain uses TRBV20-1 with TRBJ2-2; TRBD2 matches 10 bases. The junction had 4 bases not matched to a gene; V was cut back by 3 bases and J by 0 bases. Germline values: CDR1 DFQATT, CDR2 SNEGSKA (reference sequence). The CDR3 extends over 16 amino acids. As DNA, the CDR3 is TGCAGTGCTAGGGGACTAGCGCCCGCGAACACCGGGGAGCTGTTTTTT. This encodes CSARGLAPANTGELFF.

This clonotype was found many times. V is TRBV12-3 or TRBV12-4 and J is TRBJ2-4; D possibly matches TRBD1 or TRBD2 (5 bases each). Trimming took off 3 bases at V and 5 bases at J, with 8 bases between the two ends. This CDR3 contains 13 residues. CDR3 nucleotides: TGTGCCAGCAGTTTTAGGGGAGAAAACATTCAGTACTTC. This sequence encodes CASSFRGENIQYF.

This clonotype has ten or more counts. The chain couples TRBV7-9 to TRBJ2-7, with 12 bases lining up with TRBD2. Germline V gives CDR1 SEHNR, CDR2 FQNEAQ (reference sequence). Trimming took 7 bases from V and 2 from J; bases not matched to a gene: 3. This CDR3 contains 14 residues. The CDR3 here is CASIGLAGPYEQYF. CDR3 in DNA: TGTGCCAGCATTGGACTAGCGGGGCCCTACGAGCAGTACTTC.

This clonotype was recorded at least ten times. This chain's CDR3 is CASSDRGTDTQYF. In nucleotides, the CDR3 is TGTGCCAGCAGTGACCGGGGAACAGATACGCAGTATTTT. The genes are TRBV6-4 and TRBJ2-3; D might be TRBD2 (5 bases). Trimming removed 2 bases at V and 3 bases at J, with 6 bases between. Per the germline V gene, CDR1 is MRHNA and CDR2 is SNTAGT. The CDR3 length is 13 residues.

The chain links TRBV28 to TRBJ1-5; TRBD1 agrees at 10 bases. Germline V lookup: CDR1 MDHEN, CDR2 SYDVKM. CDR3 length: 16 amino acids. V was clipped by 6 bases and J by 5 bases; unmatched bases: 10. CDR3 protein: CASSITTGGAYQPQHF. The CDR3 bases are TGTGCCAGCAGCATCACGACAGGGGGCGCGTATCAGCCCCAGCATTTT.

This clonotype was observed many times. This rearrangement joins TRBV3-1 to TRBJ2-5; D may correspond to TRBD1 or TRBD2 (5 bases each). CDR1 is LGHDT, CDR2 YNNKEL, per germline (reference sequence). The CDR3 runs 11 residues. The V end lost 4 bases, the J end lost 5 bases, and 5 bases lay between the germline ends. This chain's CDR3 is CASSRGETQYF. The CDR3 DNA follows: TGTGCCAGCAGCCGGGGGGAGACCCAGTACTTC.